The text below deals with one TCR beta chain. Antigen specificity is unknown. This sample was included in a study of T cells in Graves' hyperthyroidism and ophthalmopathy. Study-level points and caveats: Separating ophthalmopathy from stable hyperthyroidism was achieved by a 13 V-J model.

Germline CDR1 and CDR2: DFQATT and SNEGSKA (reference sequence). Between the trimmed V and J ends, which lost 4 bases and 2 bases, there was a span of 12 bases. The CDR3 contains 15 residues. Diagnoses used clinical symptoms, serum thyroxine and TRAb, thyroid ultrasound and orbital computed tomography. Using RNA transcripts as the source, TCR beta CDR3 regions were amplified. A set of HTBI primers served as the primers for a first-round RT-PCR of the TCR CDR3. TCRdb redid the calling of the multiplex PCR reads with MiXCR, one entry per CDR3 protein. The repertoire holds more than 450,000 distinct CDR3 sequences, with less than 15% as singletons.

The TCR was taken from a woman aged 40 to 50 with Graves' hyperthyroidism. V is TRBV20-1 and J is TRBJ2-6; TRBD2 is a possible D gene (6 bases). What was sequenced was blood. CDR3 residues: CSATEGPAGANVLTF. The DNA of the CDR3 is TGCAGTGCTACGGAGGGGCCTGCTGGGGCCAACGTCCTGACTTTC.